This T cell receptor beta chain was sequenced in a study of CXCR3-negative and CXCR3-positive naive CD8 T cells. Study findings and constraints: For memory CD8+ cells diversity was much lower, but both naive subsets had comparably high diversity. Naive cells positive for CXCR3 carried more hydrophobic TRB CDR3s than CXCR3-negative ones.

TRB cDNA was prepared as libraries by UMI-labeled 5' RACE. No DNA is given; TCRdb re-called the 5' RACE reads and lists each CDR3 protein once. The sample holds about 120,000 distinct CDR3 sequences. Triplicate sorts, fewer than 350,000 cells apiece, were made for each CD8+ T cell subset. Germline lookup yields CDR1 MGHDK and CDR2 SYGVNS. The CDR3 consists of 12 residues. Comment on this clonotype: Its antigen remains unknown.

This chain connects TRBV25-1 to TRBJ2-7; checking the TCRdb D call of TRBD2 is not possible without DNA. What was sequenced was naive CXCR3+ CD8+ T cells from blood. As for subset: CD45RO-CCR7+CD27+CD95- naive CD8+ T cells expressing CXCR3 (TNR3+). The TCR originated in a human donor in good health. Some clones in this sample may be carry-over from other donors' samples. CDR3 loop: CASSDPSGPQYF.